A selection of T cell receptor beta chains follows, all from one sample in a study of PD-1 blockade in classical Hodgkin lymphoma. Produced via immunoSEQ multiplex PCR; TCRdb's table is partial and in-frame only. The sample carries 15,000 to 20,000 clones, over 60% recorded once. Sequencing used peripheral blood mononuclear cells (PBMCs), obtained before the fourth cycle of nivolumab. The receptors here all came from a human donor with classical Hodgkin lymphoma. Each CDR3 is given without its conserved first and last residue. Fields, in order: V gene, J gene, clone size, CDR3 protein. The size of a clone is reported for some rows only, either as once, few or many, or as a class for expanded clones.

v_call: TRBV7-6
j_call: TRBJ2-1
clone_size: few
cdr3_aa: ASSPEADYNEQF

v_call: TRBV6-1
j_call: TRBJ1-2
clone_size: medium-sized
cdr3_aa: ASSETHLNYGYT

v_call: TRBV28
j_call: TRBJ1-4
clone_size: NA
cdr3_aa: ASRSPRDSNEKLF

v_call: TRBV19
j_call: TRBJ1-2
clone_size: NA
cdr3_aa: ASSIKINYGYT

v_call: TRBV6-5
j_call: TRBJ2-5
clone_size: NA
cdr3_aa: ASSYSWQETQY

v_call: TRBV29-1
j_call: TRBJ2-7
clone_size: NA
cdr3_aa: SAIQGSYEQY

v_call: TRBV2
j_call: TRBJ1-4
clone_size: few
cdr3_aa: ASRPQTGPTNEKLF

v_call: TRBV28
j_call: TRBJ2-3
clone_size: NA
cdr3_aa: ASRNIRGQSKSTDTQY

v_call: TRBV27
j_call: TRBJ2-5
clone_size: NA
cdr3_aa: ASSVDRTKETQY

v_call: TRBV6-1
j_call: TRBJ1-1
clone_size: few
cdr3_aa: ASSLGTYREAF

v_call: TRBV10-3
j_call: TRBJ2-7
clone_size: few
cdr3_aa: AISESPLAGLPRGQY

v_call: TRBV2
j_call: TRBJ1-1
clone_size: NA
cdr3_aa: ASARDANTEAF

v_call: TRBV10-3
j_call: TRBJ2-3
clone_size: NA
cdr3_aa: AISESPSGSSTDTQY

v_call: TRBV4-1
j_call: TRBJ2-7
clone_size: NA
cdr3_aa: ASSQIRDSYEQY

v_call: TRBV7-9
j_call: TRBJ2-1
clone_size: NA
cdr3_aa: ASSREGPYNEQF

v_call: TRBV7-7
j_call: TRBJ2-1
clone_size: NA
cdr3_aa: ASSLAVGSEQF

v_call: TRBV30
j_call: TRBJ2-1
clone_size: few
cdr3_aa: AWNSGQGDNEQF

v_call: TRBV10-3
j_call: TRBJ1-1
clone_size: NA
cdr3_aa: AISTLQTMNTEAF

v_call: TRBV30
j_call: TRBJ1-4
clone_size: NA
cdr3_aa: AWSVQGGGKLF

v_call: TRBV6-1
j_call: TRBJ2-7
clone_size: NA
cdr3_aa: ASSEVTGGFTYEQY

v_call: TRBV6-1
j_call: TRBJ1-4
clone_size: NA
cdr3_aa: ATPGRSTGEKLF

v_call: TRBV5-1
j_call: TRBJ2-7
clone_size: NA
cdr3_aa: ASSSGTTYEQY

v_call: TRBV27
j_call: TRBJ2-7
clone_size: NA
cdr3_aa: ASSLSKQGRSEQY

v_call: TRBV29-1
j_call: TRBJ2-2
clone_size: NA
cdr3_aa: SVGGQPGELF

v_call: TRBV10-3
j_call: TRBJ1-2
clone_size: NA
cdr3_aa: AISESDRGRHGYT

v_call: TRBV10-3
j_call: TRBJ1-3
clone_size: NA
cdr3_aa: AITPGQGGNTIY

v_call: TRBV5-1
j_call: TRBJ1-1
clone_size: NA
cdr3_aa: ASSLAPGTYVNTEAF

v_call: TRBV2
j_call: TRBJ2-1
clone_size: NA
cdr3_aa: ASTTPPPGNEQF

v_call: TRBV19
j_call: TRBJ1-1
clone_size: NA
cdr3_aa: ATVPGQGANTEAF

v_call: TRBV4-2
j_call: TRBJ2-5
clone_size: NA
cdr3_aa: ASSRSMGETQY

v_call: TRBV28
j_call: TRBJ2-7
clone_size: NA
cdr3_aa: ASSLPSPQTGTESSYEQY

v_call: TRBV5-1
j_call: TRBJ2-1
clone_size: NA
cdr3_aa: ASSFEGSSSYNEQF

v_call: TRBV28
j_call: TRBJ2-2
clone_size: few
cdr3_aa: ASTLGGRTGELF

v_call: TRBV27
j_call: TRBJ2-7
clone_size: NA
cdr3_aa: ASSLKLYEQY

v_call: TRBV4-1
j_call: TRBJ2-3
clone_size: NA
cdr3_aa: ASRFDLAGGTDTQY

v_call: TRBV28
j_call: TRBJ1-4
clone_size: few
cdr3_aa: ASSLEEADSNEKLF

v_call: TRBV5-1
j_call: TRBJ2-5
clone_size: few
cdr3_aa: ASSRHTEETQY

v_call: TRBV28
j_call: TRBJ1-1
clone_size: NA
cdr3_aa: ASSWGYGKDTEAF

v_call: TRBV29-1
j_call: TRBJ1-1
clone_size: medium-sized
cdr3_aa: SIPGQGPTEAF

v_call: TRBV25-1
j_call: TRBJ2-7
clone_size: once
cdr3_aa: ASSERFEGSSYEQY

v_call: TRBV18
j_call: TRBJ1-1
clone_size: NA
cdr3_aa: ASSPSGTPEAF

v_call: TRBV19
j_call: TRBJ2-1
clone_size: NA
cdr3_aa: ASEYGAQGEQF

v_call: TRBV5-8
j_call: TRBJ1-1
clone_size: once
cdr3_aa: ASSFNGEDTEAF

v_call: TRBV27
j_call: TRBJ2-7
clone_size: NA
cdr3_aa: ASRGLYEQY

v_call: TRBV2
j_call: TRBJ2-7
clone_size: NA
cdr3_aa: ASSGWQNFSYEQY

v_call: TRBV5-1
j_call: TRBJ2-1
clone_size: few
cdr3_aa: ASSLDWPVAGELESYNEQF

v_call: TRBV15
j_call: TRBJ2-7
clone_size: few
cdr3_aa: ATSRDLLAGVLTYEQY

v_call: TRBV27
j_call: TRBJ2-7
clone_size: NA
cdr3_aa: ASSSTGGLSYEQY

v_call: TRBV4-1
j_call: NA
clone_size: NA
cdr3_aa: ASSQVQGYEQY

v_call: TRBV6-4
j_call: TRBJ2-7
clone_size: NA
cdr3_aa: ASSDSDRGLYEQY